The 7 T cell receptor beta chains reported below all come from one sample, sequenced in a study of T cells after yellow fever vaccination. TCRdb re-derived calls from the 5' RACE reads in MiXCR, one entry per CDR3 protein. The sample carries some 29,000 distinct CDR3 sequences, over 4.5% recorded once. Sequenced material: CD8+ T cells sorted from PBMCs, taken 10 days after the yellow fever booster vaccination. These receptors all come from a man aged 30 to 39 who received the YFV17D yellow fever vaccine.

This clonotype was seen at least ten times. The genes are TRBV6-5 and TRBJ1-6; D call uncertain. From germline, CDR1 is MNHEY and CDR2 SVGAGI. The length of the CDR3 is 13 residues. V lost 10 bases and J lost 5, with 12 bases in between. The CDR3 bases are TGTGCCACCGCCTTAGGGAATAATTCACCCCTCCACTTT. Translation gives CATALGNNSPLHF.

This clonotype was observed many times. V is TRBV25-1 and J is TRBJ1-6; the D is unclear. Germline CDR1 reads MGHDK; CDR2 reads SYGVNS. The CDR3 runs to 13 residues. The V gene lost 7 bases and the J gene lost 4 bases, with 8 bases spanning the gap. The CDR3, as DNA: TGTGCCAGCAAAAACAGATATAATTCACCCCTCCACTTT. Translated, it gives CASKNRYNSPLHF.

This clonotype has at least ten counts. The chain links TRBV7-2 to TRBJ2-1; 7 nucleotides agree with TRBD2. V dropped 7 bases and J dropped 2; count of bases not matched to a gene: 8. This CDR3 is 15 amino acids long. Per the germline V gene, CDR1 is SGHTA and CDR2 is FQGNSA. CDR3 amino acids: CASTVRAGAYNEQFF. The CDR3 bases are TGTGCCAGCACCGTCCGTGCGGGAGCCTACAATGAGCAGTTCTTC.

Many counts were recorded for this clonotype. The chain couples TRBV12-3 or TRBV12-4 to TRBJ2-2; D not certain. CDR3 length equals 15 residues. V was cut by 5 bases and J by 3 bases, with 13 bases left in between. Written as DNA, the CDR3 is TGTGCCAGCAGTCTGATCGATCGGGACACCGGGGAGCTGTTTTTT. Amino acids: CASSLIDRDTGELFF.

This clonotype was picked up many times. This chain uses TRBV7-9 with TRBJ2-7; either TRBD1 or TRBD2 may fit D (5 bases each). Germline CDR1 is SEHNR and CDR2 is FQNEAQ (reference sequence). The CDR3 has 13 amino acids. Trimming removed 3 bases from V and 4 bases from J, with 10 bases in between. The CDR3 bases are TGTGCCAGCAGCTTGGGGACCGCTTACGAGCAGTACTTC. Translating gives CASSLGTAYEQYF. The full variable domain, rest sourced from reference TRBV7-9 and TRBJ2-7, is DTGVSQNPRHKITKRGQNVTFRCDPISEHNRLYWYRQTLGQGPEFLTYFQNEAQLEKSRLLSDRFSAERPKGSFSTLEIQRTEQGDSAMYLCASSLGTAYEQYFGPGTRLTVT.

This clonotype was recorded at least ten times. The V gene is TRBV20-1, the J gene TRBJ2-4; a weak D match, TRBD2 (6 bases). There are 14 residues in the CDR3. Trimming shortened V by 4 bases and J by 3 bases, and 13 bases separated the two germline ends. CDR1 and CDR2 from the germline V gene are DFQATT and SNEGSKA (reference sequence). The CDR3 loop is CSATTGSGKNIQYF. DNA for the CDR3: TGCAGTGCTACTACAGGTAGCGGCAAAAACATTCAGTACTTC.

This clonotype was observed many times. Mismatch with germline at one junction end may stem from a read error. DNA of the CDR3: TGCAGTGCTAGAGGGATGGCTAGCGGGACCTACTATGAGCAGTTCTTC. Protein sequence: CSARGMASGTYYEQFF. The chain employs TRBV20-1 and TRBJ2-1; 9 nucleotides line up with TRBD2. The CDR3 is made up of 16 amino acids. Germline-derived CDR1 and CDR2 are DFQATT and SNEGSKA (reference sequence).